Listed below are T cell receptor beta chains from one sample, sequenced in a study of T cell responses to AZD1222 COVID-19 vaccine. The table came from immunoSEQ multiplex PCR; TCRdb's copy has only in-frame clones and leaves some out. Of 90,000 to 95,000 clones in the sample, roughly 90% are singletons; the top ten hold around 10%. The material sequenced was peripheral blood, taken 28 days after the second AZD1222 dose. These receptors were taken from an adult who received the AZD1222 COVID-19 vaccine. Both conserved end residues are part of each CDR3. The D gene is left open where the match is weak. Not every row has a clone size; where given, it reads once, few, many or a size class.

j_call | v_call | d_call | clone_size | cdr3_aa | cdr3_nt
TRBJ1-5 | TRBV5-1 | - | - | CASSLGGSYSNQPQHF | TGCGCGAGCAGCTTGGGAGGTTCCTATAGCAATCAGCCCCAGCATTTT
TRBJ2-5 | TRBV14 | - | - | CASSQEGPAWETQYF | TGTGCCAGCAGCCAAGAGGGCCCCGCGTGGGAGACCCAGTACTTC
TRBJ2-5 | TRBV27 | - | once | CASSKASEPATQYF | TGTGCCAGCAGTAAGGCTAGCGAGCCGGCGACCCAGTACTTC
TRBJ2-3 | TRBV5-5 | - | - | CASSLGWGGEGTDTQYF | TGTGCCAGCAGCTTGGGGTGGGGGGGCGAAGGCACAGATACGCAGTATTTT
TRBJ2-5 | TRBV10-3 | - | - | CAISPDQETQYF | TGTGCCATCAGCCCGGACCAAGAGACCCAGTACTTC
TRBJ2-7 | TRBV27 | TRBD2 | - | CASSDGRGVYEQYF | TGTGCCAGCAGCGACGGGAGGGGTGTTTACGAGCAGTACTTC
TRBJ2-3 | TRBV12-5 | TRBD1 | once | CASGPGQGQDTQYF | TGTGCTAGTGGGCCGGGACAGGGACAAGATACGCAGTATTTT
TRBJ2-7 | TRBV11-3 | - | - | CASSLDLGGEQYF | TGTGCCAGCAGCCTCGACTTGGGTGGGGAGCAGTACTTC
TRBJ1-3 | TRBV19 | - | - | CASSANPGTERGVSGNTIYF | TGTGCCAGTAGTGCTAACCCCGGGACGGAACGAGGTGTCTCTGGAAACACCATATATTTT
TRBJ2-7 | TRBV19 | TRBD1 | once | CASSERTGIYEQYF | TGTGCCAGTAGTGAACGGACAGGGATCTACGAGCAGTACTTC
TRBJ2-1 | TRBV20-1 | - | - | CSASRSYNEQFF | TGCAGTGCTAGTCGCAGCTACAATGAGCAGTTCTTC
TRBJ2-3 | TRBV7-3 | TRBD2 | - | CASSWAGGLADLTDTQYF | TGTGCCAGCAGCTGGGCAGGGGGACTAGCGGACCTCACAGATACGCAGTATTTT
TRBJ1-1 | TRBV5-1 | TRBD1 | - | CASSGQENTEAFF | TGCGCCAGCAGCGGACAGGAGAACACTGAAGCTTTCTTT
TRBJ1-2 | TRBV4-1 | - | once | CASSQDFLPVEANYGYTF | TGCGCCAGCAGCCAAGATTTTTTGCCAGTCGAAGCTAACTATGGCTACACCTTC
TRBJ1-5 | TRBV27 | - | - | CASRSDLTADQPQHF | TGTGCCAGCAGGTCAGACCTAACAGCCGATCAGCCCCAGCATTTT
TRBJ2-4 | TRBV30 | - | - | CAWSKGGNIQYF | TGTGCCTGGAGTAAGGGAGGAAACATTCAGTACTTC